The 31 T cell receptor beta chains given below trace back to one sample, sequenced in a study of shared clonotypes between healthy human individuals (dated by TCRdb to about 2020). Receptors were amplified or captured by the immunoSEQ multiplex PCR assay. What TCRdb holds here is the immuneACCESS table cut down to in-frame rearrangements. Part of the clones is not present; checked against another copy, under half of the missing clones reflect an unresolved V gene, and the others are unexplained. The sample table lists approximately 470,000 clones, about 85% of them with a count of one. The ten largest clones represent roughly 13% of the sample. The sequenced sample was PBMCs. The receptors originated from a woman between 35 and 50 years old in good health. Some clones in this sample may be carry-over from other donors' samples.

On this clone: It differs at one base from a far larger clone, so likely a read error. V and J are TRBV12-5 and TRBJ2-3; maybe TRBD2 (5 bases). Germline V lookup: CDR1 LGHNT, CDR2 FRNRAP. This CDR3 comprises 22 residues. V gave up 3 bases and J gave up 2 bases, with 33 bases separating them. This CDR3 reads CASGFTSAIRLRDVYDTDTQYF. Written as DNA, the CDR3 is TGTGCTAGTGGTTTCACCTCAGCAATTCGTCTACGGGATGTCTATGACACAGATACGCAGTATTTT.

A word on this clone: A single base is all that separates this from a far larger clone, so a read error is likely. Within the sample, other DNA sequences also encode this same CDR3. The chain uses TRBV4-1 and TRBJ1-1; 7 nucleotides line up with TRBD1. Unmatched junction bases numbered 4, after V lost 0 bases and J lost 3 bases. This CDR3 region has 15 residues. In germline, CDR1 is MGHRA, CDR2 YSYEKL. CDR3 region: CASSQEVTGDTEAFF. The CDR3 nucleotides are TGCGCCAGCAGCCAAGAGGTAACAGGGGACACTGAAGCTTTCTTT.

V gene TRBV2 combines with J gene TRBJ1-2; D is possibly TRBD1 (5 bases). Germline lookup yields CDR1 SNHLY and CDR2 FYNNEI. The V end was cut by 4 bases, the J end by 3 bases, with 12 bases between. This CDR3 has 14 residues. The CDR3 loop reads CASSGRVVDYGYTF. DNA for the CDR3: TGTGCCAGCAGTGGCAGGGTCGTGGACTATGGCTACACCTTC.

In regard to this clone: A far larger clone is a single base away, which makes a read error likely. The chain links TRBV20-1 to TRBJ1-1; D unresolved. This CDR3 comprises 11 residues. Trimming removed 3 bases at V and 1 base at J, with 3 bases between. Germline assignment: CDR1 DFQATT and CDR2 SNEGSKA (reference sequence). The DNA of the CDR3 is TGCAGTGCTAGTGAGAACACTGAAGCTTTCTTT. This encodes CSASENTEAFF.

This clone has a single count. The V call is TRBV4-2, the J call TRBJ2-1; no reliable D call. V was shortened by 2 bases and J by 8 bases, with 19 bases between the two germline ends. The CDR3 extends over 16 amino acids. In germline, CDR1 is LGHNA, CDR2 YNFKEQ. The CDR3 is CASSQPGPSGIDEQFF. The DNA for the CDR3 is TGTGCCAGCAGCCAACCCGGCCCCTCCGGTATCGATGAGCAGTTCTTC.

Concerning this clone: One base separates it from a far larger clone, so it is likely a read error. This chain connects TRBV2 to TRBJ2-2; weak D call: TRBD2 (6 bases). The germline gives CDR1 SNHLY, CDR2 FYNNEI. The CDR3 is made up of 12 amino acids. The CDR3 DNA reads TGTGCCAGCCGCGACTGGACCGGGGGGCTGTTTTTT. It translates to CASRDWTGGLFF.

The rearrangement joins TRBV23-1 to TRBJ1-1; TRBD1 agrees at 9 bases. TRBV23-1 has ORF status, its function being uncertain. With V trimmed by 6 bases and J by 1 base, 9 bases remained unmatched. The CDR3 is made up of 16 amino acids. CDR3 residues: CASSYGTGKTNTEAFF. The CDR3 DNA is TGCGCCAGCAGCTACGGGACAGGGAAAACGAACACTGAAGCTTTCTTT.

A remark on this clone: With a far larger clone one base away, a read error is the likely cause. J is TRBJ1-4 and V is TRBV25-1; 9 nucleotides match TRBD1. The V segment lost 3 bases and the J segment 8 bases; nucleotides outside the gene matches: 4. The germline V gene has CDR1 MGHDK and CDR2 SYGVNS. CDR3 length equals 14 residues. CDR3 nucleotides: TGTGCCAGCAGTGAGGGACAGGGATGGGAAAAACTGTTTTTT. Translating it yields CASSEGQGWEKLFF. Based on the CDR3 plus reference TRBV25-1 and TRBJ1-4, the full variable domain is EADIYQTPRYLVIGTGKKITLECSQTMGHDKMYWYQQDPGMELHLIHYSYGVNSTEKGDLSSESTVSRIRTEHFPLTLESARPSHTSQYLCASSEGQGWEKLFFGSGTQLSVL.

With respect to this clone: A far larger clone is just one base off, so this is likely a read error. The rearrangement uses TRBV4-1 and TRBJ1-1, with TRBD1 as a possible D gene (6 bases). Germline-derived CDR1 and CDR2 are MGHRA and YSYEKL. The CDR3 runs to 15 residues. The CDR3 spells CASSQGLTGNTEALF. Written as DNA, the CDR3 is TGCGCCAGCAGCCAAGGCCTTACAGGGAACACTGAAGCTTTATTT.

The chain is built from TRBV6-1 and TRBJ2-7; D assignment may be TRBD1 or TRBD2 (5 bases each). CDR1 is MNHNS, CDR2 SASEGT, per germline. There are 16 residues in the CDR3. The V end lost 2 bases, the J end lost 3 bases, and 17 bases lay between the germline ends. This chain's CDR3 is CASSEWGEGNHYEQYF. The CDR3 DNA reads TGTGCCAGCAGTGAATGGGGCGAGGGGAACCACTACGAGCAGTACTTC.

The chain recombines TRBV28 with TRBJ2-1; D ambiguous. The CDR3 runs to 12 residues. The germline V gene encodes CDR1 MDHEN and CDR2 SYDVKM. Trimming left V 7 bases short and J 6 bases short, with 10 bases between. CDR3 loop: CASITSFNEQFF. The DNA of the CDR3 is TGTGCCAGCATAACCAGTTTCAATGAGCAGTTCTTC.

This chain connects TRBV28 to TRBJ2-7; the D gene is possibly TRBD2 (5 bases). This CDR3 is built from 14 residues. Germline CDR1 reads MDHEN; CDR2 reads SYDVKM. Trimming removed 11 bases at V and 2 bases at J, with 19 bases between. The CDR3 spells CACSQAGATYEQYF. DNA of the CDR3: TGTGCCTGCTCTCAGGCGGGCGCCACCTACGAGCAGTACTTC.

A single count supports this clone. V is TRBV18 and J is TRBJ2-3, with no clear D. Trimming took 2 bases from V and 2 from J, leaving 8 bases between them. The CDR3 runs to 14 residues. In germline, CDR1 is KGHSH, CDR2 LQKENI. This CDR3 reads CASSPAVFTDTQYF. The CDR3 DNA sequence: TGTGCCAGCTCACCAGCCGTTTTCACAGATACGCAGTATTTT.

V is TRBV29-1 and J is TRBJ2-7; no clear D gene. Germline V gene lookup returns CDR1 SQVTM and CDR2 ANQGSEA. Trimming took 0 bases from V and 2 from J, leaving 17 bases between them. There are 16 residues in the CDR3. The CDR3 sequence: CSVEDRYRAGAYEQYF. The CDR3 DNA reads as TGCAGCGTTGAAGATCGATACCGAGCTGGAGCCTACGAGCAGTACTTC.

The J gene is TRBJ1-3, the V gene TRBV5-1; 8 bases agree with TRBD1. The V segment lost 3 bases and the J segment 0 bases; nucleotides outside the gene matches: 8. The germline gives CDR1 SGHRS, CDR2 YFSETQ. CDR3 length: 17 residues. The CDR3 sequence: CASSWGTGPVSGNTIYF. Here the CDR3 DNA reads TGCGCCAGCAGCTGGGGGACAGGACCCGTCTCTGGAAACACCATATATTTT. Supplemented by reference TRBV5-1 and TRBJ1-3, the full variable domain reads KAGVTQTPRYLIKTRGQQVTLSCSPISGHRSVSWYQQTPGQGLQFLFEYFSETQRNKGNFPGRFSGRQFSNSRSEMNVSTLELGDSALYLCASSWGTGPVSGNTIYFGEGSWLTVV.

V is TRBV4-3 and J is TRBJ2-3; D is unresolved. The CDR3 spans 16 residues. V was cut by 0 bases and J by 2 bases, with 12 bases left in between. Germline assignment: CDR1 LGHNA and CDR2 YSLEER. This CDR3 reads CASSQDNAGPTDTQYF. CDR3 DNA sequence: TGCGCCAGCAGCCAAGATAACGCCGGACCCACAGATACGCAGTATTTT.

The V gene is TRBV30, the J gene TRBJ2-5; 10 nucleotides agree with TRBD2. Germline V CDR1 and CDR2: GTSNPN, SVGIG (reference sequence). Losses at the gene ends were 0 bases for V and 5 bases for J; bases not matched to a gene: 12. The CDR3 consists of 17 residues. CDR3 nucleotides: TGTGCCTGGAGTGTATTGGGGGTCGGACTAGCGGAGGAGACCCAGTACTTC. Translating gives CAWSVLGVGLAEETQYF. The full variable domain, rest sourced from reference TRBV30 and TRBJ2-5, is SQTIHQWPATLVQPVGSPLSLECTVEGTSNPNLYWYRQAAGRGLQLLFYSVGIGQISSEVPQNLSASRPQDRQFILSSKKLLLSDSGFYLCAWSVLGVGLAEETQYFGPGTRLLVL.

J is TRBJ1-1 and V is TRBV7-2; D gene ambiguous. The V end lost 0 bases, the J end lost 4 bases, and 12 bases lay between the germline ends. This CDR3 spans 15 amino acids. Germline lookup yields CDR1 SGHTA and CDR2 FQGNSA. The chain's CDR3 is CASSLAVALGTEAFF. The CDR3 DNA follows: TGTGCCAGCAGCTTAGCGGTGGCGTTGGGCACTGAAGCTTTCTTT.

Note on this clone: It is likely a read error: a sequence one base away is far more abundant. Within the sample, other DNA sequences also encode this same CDR3. The CDR3 here is CASSQGLDSQGAFF. DNA of the CDR3: TGTGCCAGCAGCCAAGGCCTGGACAGCCAGGGGGCATTCTTT. The rearrangement links TRBV4-2 to TRBJ1-1; 8 bases are shared with TRBD1. Trimming cost V 1 base and J 14 bases; bases outside gene matches: 12. Germline V lookup: CDR1 LGHNA, CDR2 YNFKEQ. The CDR3 runs to 14 residues.

Comments on this clone: This is likely an artifact of a read error, given a far larger clone one base away. Other DNA sequences in this specimen translate into the identical CDR3. The chain links TRBV5-1 to TRBJ2-2; D might be TRBD1 (5 bases). V was shortened by 3 bases and J by 2 bases, with 11 bases between the two germline ends. This CDR3 comprises 15 residues. CDR1 and CDR2 (germline): SGHRS, YFSETQ. CDR3 sequence reads: CASSWDRGNTGELFF. CDR3 nucleotides: TGCGCCAGCAGCTGGGATAGGGGAAACACCGGGGAGCTGTTTTTT.

J is TRBJ1-5 and V is TRBV28, with D hard to call. The CDR3 contains 12 residues. CDR1 MDHEN and CDR2 SYDVKM come from the germline V gene. Trimming stripped 8 bases from V and 3 bases from J, with 8 bases between. The CDR3 DNA sequence: TGTGCCAGCCGGGTAAACAATCAGCCCCAGCATTTT. Amino acid sequence: CASRVNNQPQHF.

This clone has only one observation. The chain carries TRBV27 and TRBJ1-2; D is perhaps TRBD1 (5 bases). V was clipped by 3 bases and J by 7 bases, with 18 bases between them. This CDR3 contains 15 residues. Looked up from germline, CDR1 is MNHEY and CDR2 is SMNVEV (reference sequence). CDR3 sequence: CASSFSRGPQIGYTF. The CDR3 DNA follows: TGTGCCAGCAGTTTTAGTAGGGGACCGCAGATTGGCTACACCTTC.

The chain combines TRBV2 with TRBJ2-7; weak D call: TRBD1 (6 bases). The CDR3 runs 15 residues. The germline V gene encodes CDR1 SNHLY and CDR2 FYNNEI. Trimming pared 0 bases from V and 6 bases from J, leaving 15 bases between. The CDR3 nucleotides read TGTGCCAGCAGTGAAGCCAGGGGAACCTGGGGCGAGCAGTACTTC. Its translation: CASSEARGTWGEQYF.

A note on this clone: A far larger clone is a single base away, which makes a read error likely. Other DNA sequences in this specimen translate into the identical CDR3. The V call is TRBV11-2, the J call TRBJ1-2, with a tentative D call TRBD1 (6 bases). The CDR3 runs 13 residues. Germline V gene data show CDR1 as SGHAT and CDR2 as FQNNGV. The CDR3 sequence: CASSQGTTYGYTF. The DNA of the CDR3 is TGTGCCAGCAGCCAGGGGACAACCTATGGCTACACCTTT.

The chain combines TRBV6-5 with TRBJ1-1; TRBD1 might be the D (5 bases). Deletions cut 4 bases from V and 5 bases from J, with 8 bases between. The CDR3 contains 12 residues. CDR1 is MNHEY, CDR2 SVGAGI, per germline. The CDR3 nucleotides are TGTGCCAGCAGTTCCCGGGGGACTGAAGCTTTCTTT. Protein sequence: CASSSRGTEAFF.

About this clone itself: The same CDR3 also results from other DNA sequences found in this sample. This chain joins TRBV5-4 and TRBJ1-4; the D is unclear. The V and J ends lost 0 bases and 0 bases respectively, with 6 bases between them. The CDR3 length is 15 residues. Germline values: CDR1 SGHNT, CDR2 YYREEE (reference sequence). This CDR3 reads CASSLDSATNEKLFF. The DNA of the CDR3 is TGTGCCAGCAGCTTGGACAGTGCAACTAATGAAAAACTGTTTTTT. The whole variable domain, filled in from reference TRBV5-4 and TRBJ1-4, reads ETGVTQSPTHLIKTRGQQVTLRCSSQSGHNTVSWYQQALGQGPQFIFQYYREEENGRGNFPPRFSGLQFPNYSSELNVNALELDDSALYLCASSLDSATNEKLFFGSGTQLSVL.

This chain links TRBV7-7 with TRBJ2-1; 13 bases fit TRBD2. Germline values: CDR1 SSHAT, CDR2 FNYEAQ (reference sequence). This CDR3 contains 15 residues. V lost 4 bases, J lost 7 bases, and 4 bases stayed unmatched. The CDR3 reads CASSSGTSGMNEQFF. The CDR3 DNA sequence: TGTGCCAGCAGCTCCGGGACTAGCGGGATGAATGAGCAGTTCTTC.

The chain employs TRBV30 and TRBJ2-5; no clear D gene. This CDR3 has 12 residues. CDR1 and CDR2 (germline): GTSNPN, SVGIG (reference sequence). The V gene lost 4 bases and the J gene lost 4 bases, with 10 bases spanning the gap. The CDR3: CAWNFGPETQYF. As DNA, the CDR3 is TGTGCCTGGAATTTTGGTCCAGAGACCCAGTACTTC.

The chain links TRBV2 to TRBJ1-1; D unresolved. The CDR3 covers 13 residues. Germline V gives CDR1 SNHLY, CDR2 FYNNEI. V lost 4 bases and J lost 0, with 6 bases in between. CDR3 in DNA: TGTGCCAGCAGTGTCACAGTGAACACTGAAGCTTTCTTT. Amino acids: CASSVTVNTEAFF.

Details on this clone: The junction departs from germline at one end; a sequencing error may be responsible. V is TRBV4-1 and J is TRBJ2-7; no clear D gene. The CDR3 runs to 15 residues. Germline CDR1 MGHRA, CDR2 YSYEKL. CDR3: CASSQEGDVSYEQYF. In nucleotides, the CDR3 is TGTGCCAGCAGCCAAGAAGGAGATGTATCCTACGAGCAGTACTTC.

This chain links TRBV5-1 with TRBJ2-7, with D possibly matching TRBD2 (5 bases). Looked up from germline, CDR1 is SGHRS and CDR2 is YFSETQ. V lost 3 bases to trimming and J lost 1 base, with 11 bases between them. The CDR3 length is 14 residues. Here the CDR3 DNA reads TGCGCCAGCAGCTCGGGGTCAGCGTCCTACGAGCAGTACTTC. Translation gives CASSSGSASYEQYF. Supplemented by reference TRBV5-1 and TRBJ2-7, the full variable domain reads KAGVTQTPRYLIKTRGQQVTLSCSPISGHRSVSWYQQTPGQGLQFLFEYFSETQRNKGNFPGRFSGRQFSNSRSEMNVSTLELGDSALYLCASSSGSASYEQYFGPGTRLTVT.